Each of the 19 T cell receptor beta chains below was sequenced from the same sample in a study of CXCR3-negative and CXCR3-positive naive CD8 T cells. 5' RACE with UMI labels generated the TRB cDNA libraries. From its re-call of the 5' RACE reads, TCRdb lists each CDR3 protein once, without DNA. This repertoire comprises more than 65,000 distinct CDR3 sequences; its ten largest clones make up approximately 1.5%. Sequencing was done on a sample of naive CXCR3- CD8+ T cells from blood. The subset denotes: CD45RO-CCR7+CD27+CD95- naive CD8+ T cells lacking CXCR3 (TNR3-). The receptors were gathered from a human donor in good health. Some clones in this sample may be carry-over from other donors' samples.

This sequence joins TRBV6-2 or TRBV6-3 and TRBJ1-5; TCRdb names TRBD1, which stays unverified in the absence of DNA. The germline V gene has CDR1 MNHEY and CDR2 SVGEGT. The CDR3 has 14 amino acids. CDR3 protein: CASRTGTGNQPQHF.

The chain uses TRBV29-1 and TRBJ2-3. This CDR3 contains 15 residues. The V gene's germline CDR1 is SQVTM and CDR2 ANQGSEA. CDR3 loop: CSVSFGFASTDTQYF.

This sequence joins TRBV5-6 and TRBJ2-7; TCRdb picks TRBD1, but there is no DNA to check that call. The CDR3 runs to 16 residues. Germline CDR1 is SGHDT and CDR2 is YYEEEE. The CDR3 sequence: CASSSEVGTGIYEQYF.

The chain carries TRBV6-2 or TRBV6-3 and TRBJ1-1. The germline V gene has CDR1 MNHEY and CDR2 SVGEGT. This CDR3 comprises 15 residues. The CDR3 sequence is CASSYSPATNTEAFF.

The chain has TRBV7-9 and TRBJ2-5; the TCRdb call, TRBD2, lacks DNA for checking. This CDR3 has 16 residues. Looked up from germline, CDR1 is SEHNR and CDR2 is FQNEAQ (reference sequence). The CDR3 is CASSVPRGLAEETQYF.

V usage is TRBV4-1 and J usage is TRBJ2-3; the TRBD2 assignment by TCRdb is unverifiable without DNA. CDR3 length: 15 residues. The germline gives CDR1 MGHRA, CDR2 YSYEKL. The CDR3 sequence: CASSHISGGMDTQYF.

CDR3 amino acids: CATSDLGTDYGYTF. This rearrangement joins TRBV24-1 to TRBJ1-2; TCRdb's D call, TRBD1, is unchecked because there is no DNA. The CDR3 runs to 14 residues. Germline loops: CDR1 KGHDR, CDR2 SFDVKD.

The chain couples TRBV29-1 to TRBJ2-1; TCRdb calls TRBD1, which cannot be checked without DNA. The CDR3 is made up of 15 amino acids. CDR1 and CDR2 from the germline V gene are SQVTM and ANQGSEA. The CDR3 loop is CSVGGRGPNYNEQFF.

This CDR3 is CASSPEAGGRQFF. V is TRBV7-6 and J is TRBJ2-1; the D gene TCRdb calls, TRBD2, cannot be checked with no DNA. The CDR3 is 13 residues long. The V gene's germline CDR1 is SGHVS and CDR2 FNYEAQ.

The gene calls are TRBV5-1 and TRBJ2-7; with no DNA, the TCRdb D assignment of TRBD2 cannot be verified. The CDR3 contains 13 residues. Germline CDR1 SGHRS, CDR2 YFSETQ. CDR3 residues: CASSSGLHYEQYF.

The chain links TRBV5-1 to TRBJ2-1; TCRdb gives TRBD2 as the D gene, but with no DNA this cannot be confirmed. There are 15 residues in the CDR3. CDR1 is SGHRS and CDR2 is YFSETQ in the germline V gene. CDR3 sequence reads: CASSLEASKYGEQFF.

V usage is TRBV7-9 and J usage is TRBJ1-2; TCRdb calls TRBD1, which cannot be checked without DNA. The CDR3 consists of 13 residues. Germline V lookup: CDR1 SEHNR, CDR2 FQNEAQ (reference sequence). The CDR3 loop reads CASLLDRENGYTF.

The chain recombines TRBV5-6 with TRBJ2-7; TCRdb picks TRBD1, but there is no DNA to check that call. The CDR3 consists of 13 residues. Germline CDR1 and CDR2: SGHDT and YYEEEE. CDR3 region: CASSFGTGYEQYF.

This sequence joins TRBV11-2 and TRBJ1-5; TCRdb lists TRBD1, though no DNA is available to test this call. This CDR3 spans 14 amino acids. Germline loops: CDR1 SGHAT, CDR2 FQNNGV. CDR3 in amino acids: CASSEWGNRQPQHF.

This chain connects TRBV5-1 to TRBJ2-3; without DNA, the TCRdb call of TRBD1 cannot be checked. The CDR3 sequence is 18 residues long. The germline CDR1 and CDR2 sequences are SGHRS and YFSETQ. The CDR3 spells CASSPIISRQGDADTQYF.

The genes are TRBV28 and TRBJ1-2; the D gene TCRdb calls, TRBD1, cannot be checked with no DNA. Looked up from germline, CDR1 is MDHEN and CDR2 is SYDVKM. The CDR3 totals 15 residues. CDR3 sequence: CASSFSGQGGSGYTF.

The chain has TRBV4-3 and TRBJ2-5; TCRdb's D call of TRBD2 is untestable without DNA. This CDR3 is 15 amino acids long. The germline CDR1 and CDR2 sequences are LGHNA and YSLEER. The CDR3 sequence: CASSQEVAGGETQYF.

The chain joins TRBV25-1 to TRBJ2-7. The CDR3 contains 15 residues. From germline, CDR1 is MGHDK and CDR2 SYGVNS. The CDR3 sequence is CASSEYFPDDGEQYF.

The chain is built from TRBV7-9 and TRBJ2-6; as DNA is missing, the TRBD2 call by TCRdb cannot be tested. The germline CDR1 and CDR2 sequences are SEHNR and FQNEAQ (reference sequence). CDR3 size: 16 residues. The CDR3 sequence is CASSSPGLSGANVLTF.